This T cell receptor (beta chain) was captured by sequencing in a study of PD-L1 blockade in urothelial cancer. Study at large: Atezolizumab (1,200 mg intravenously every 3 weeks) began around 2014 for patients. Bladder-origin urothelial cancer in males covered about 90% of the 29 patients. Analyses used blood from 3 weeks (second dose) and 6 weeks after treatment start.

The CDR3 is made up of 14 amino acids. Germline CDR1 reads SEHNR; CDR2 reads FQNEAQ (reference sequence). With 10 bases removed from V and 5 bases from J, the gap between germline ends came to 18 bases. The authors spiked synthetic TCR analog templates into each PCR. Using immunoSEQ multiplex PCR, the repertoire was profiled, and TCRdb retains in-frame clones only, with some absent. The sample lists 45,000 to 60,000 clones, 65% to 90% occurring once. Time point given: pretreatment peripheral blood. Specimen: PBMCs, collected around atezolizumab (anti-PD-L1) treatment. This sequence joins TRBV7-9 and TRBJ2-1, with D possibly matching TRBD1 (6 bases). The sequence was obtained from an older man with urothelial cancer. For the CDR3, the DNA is TGTGCCATCGCCCGGACAGAGGATCACAATGAGCAGTTCTTC. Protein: CAIARTEDHNEQFF.